What follows are 16 T cell receptor beta chains derived from one specimen sequenced in a study of blood T cell repertoires in COVID-19. Produced via immunoSEQ multiplex PCR; TCRdb's table is partial and in-frame only. In the table there are 270,000 or so clones, approximately 88% of which are singletons. Material: peripheral blood. The receptors come from a woman aged 35 to 49 who had recovered from COVID-19.

The CDR3 spells CASSSRQGGTEAFF. DNA for the CDR3: TGTGCCAGTAGTAGCCGACAGGGAGGCACTGAAGCTTTCTTT. J is TRBJ1-1 and V is TRBV19; 7 bases fit TRBD1. CDR1 LNHDA and CDR2 SQIVND come from the germline V gene (reference sequence). The CDR3 has 14 residues. The V segment lost 4 bases and the J segment 4 bases; nucleotides outside the gene matches: 6.

The CDR3: CASSPLGVEAFF. CDR3 sequence (DNA): TGTGCCAGCAGCCCTCTCGGGGTTGAAGCTTTCTTT. The chain combines TRBV11-2 with TRBJ1-1; D gene uncertain. The germline CDR1 and CDR2 sequences are SGHAT and FQNNGV. This CDR3 has 12 amino acids. Trimming removed 5 bases from V and 7 bases from J, with 11 bases in between.

CDR3 sequence: CASSSTGDYGYTF. The DNA for the CDR3 is TGTGCCAGCAGCTCCACAGGGGACTATGGCTACACCTTC. The chain uses TRBV6-2 or TRBV6-3 and TRBJ1-2, with 7 bases lining up with TRBD1. With V trimmed by 6 bases and J by 3 bases, 4 bases remained unmatched. In germline, CDR1 is MNHEY, CDR2 SVGEGT. The CDR3 consists of 13 residues.

The CDR3 loop is CASSPTGGNAGYTF. The DNA of the CDR3 is TGTGCCAGCAGCCCTACCGGAGGGAACGCTGGCTACACCTTC. V is TRBV7-3 and J is TRBJ1-2; no definite D call. The CDR3 is 14 amino acids. CDR1 and CDR2 from the germline V gene are SGHTA and FQGTGA. V lost 5 bases, J lost 7 bases, and 17 bases lay in between.

The rearrangement uses TRBV28 and TRBJ2-1, with 8 bases that match TRBD2. The V and J ends lost 2 bases and 7 bases, in that order; junction bases with no gene match: 10. The CDR3 totals 16 residues. Germline lookup yields CDR1 MDHEN and CDR2 SYDVKM. For the CDR3, the DNA is TGTGCCAGCAGTTTAACAGGCGGGAGGAGTGGGAATGAGCAGTTCTTC. It encodes CASSLTGGRSGNEQFF. Full variable domain (rest looked up from reference TRBV28 and TRBJ2-1): DVKVTQSSRYLVKRTGEKVFLECVQDMDHENMFWYRQDPGLGLRLIYFSYDVKMKEKGDIPEGYSVSREKKERFSLILESASTNQTSMYLCASSLTGGRSGNEQFFGPGTRLTVL.

This clone turned up a few times. This chain uses TRBV5-4 with TRBJ1-5, with 9 bases aligning to TRBD1. CDR3 size: 16 residues. V lost 5 bases to trimming and J lost 4 bases; unmatched junction nucleotides: 10. Germline V gene lookup returns CDR1 SGHNT and CDR2 YYREEE (reference sequence). The CDR3 bases are TGTGCCAGCAGGGGACAGGGCCCAGGACAGAATCAGCCCCAGCATTTT. It translates to CASRGQGPGQNQPQHF.

The J gene is TRBJ2-7, the V gene TRBV19; tentative D call: TRBD1 (5 bases). Per the germline V gene, CDR1 is LNHDA and CDR2 is SQIVND (reference sequence). The length of the CDR3 is 14 residues. Trimming left V 6 bases short and J 0 bases short, with 12 bases between. The CDR3 DNA is TGTGCCAGTAGAAGACAGTCGTACTCCTACGAGCAGTACTTC. Its protein product is CASRRQSYSYEQYF.

The rearrangement uses TRBV19 and TRBJ2-1, with D tentatively TRBD1 (7 bases). Germline CDR1 is LNHDA and CDR2 is SQIVND (reference sequence). V was cut by 3 bases and J by 0 bases, with 18 bases left in between. The CDR3 sequence is 18 residues long. CDR3 amino acids: CASSILQGGTSSYNEQFF. CDR3 sequence (DNA): TGTGCCAGTAGTATTTTGCAGGGGGGAACAAGCTCCTACAATGAGCAGTTCTTC.

The chain uses TRBV9 and TRBJ2-5; 10 nucleotides match TRBD2. With 3 bases clipped from V and 5 bases from J, the junction kept 7 bases outside the gene matches. CDR1 is SGDLS, CDR2 YYNGEE, per germline. CDR3 length: 15 amino acids. The CDR3 here is CASSGTSGQRETQYF. The CDR3 DNA reads as TGTGCCAGCAGCGGGACTAGCGGACAGAGGGAGACCCAGTACTTC.

The gene calls are TRBV28 and TRBJ2-5, with 8 bases matching TRBD2. Germline CDR1 MDHEN, CDR2 SYDVKM. This CDR3 is built from 16 residues. The V and J ends lost 0 bases and 2 bases, in that order; junction bases with no gene match: 5. CDR3 residues: CASSLWGLAGQETQYF. CDR3 sequence (DNA): TGTGCCAGCAGTTTATGGGGGTTAGCGGGACAAGAGACCCAGTACTTC.

The chain links TRBV7-9 to TRBJ2-1; 10 nucleotides agree with TRBD2. The CDR3 is made up of 15 amino acids. V trimming: 6 bases; J trimming: 7 bases; junction bases outside the gene matches: 9. CDR1 and CDR2 from the germline V gene are SEHNR and FQNEAQ (reference sequence). CDR3 region: CASRSAGGPPNEQFF. In DNA, the CDR3 is TGTGCCAGCAGGTCAGCGGGAGGGCCGCCTAATGAGCAGTTCTTC.

The rearrangement joins TRBV14 to TRBJ2-3; perhaps TRBD2 as D (6 bases). CDR1 is SGHDN and CDR2 is FVKESK in the germline V gene. Trimming removed 0 bases at V and 5 bases at J, with 12 bases between. The CDR3 consists of 15 residues. The CDR3 DNA reads TGTGCCAGCAGCCAAGACAGGACCGGGGGAGATACGCAGTATTTT. It encodes CASSQDRTGGDTQYF. The full variable domain, completed using reference TRBV14 and TRBJ2-3, is EAGVTQFPSHSVIEKGQTVTLRCDPISGHDNLYWYRRVMGKEIKFLLHFVKESKQDESGMPNNRFLAERTGGTYSTLKVQPAELEDSGVYFCASSQDRTGGDTQYFGPGTRLTVL.

The chain has TRBV7-6 and TRBJ2-3; 10 nucleotides match TRBD2. The V and J ends lost 4 bases and 6 bases, in that order; junction bases with no gene match: 7. CDR3 length: 15 residues. From germline, CDR1 is SGHVS and CDR2 FNYEAQ. In DNA, the CDR3 is TGTGCCAGCAGCTCCGCTAGCGGGAGCTGGGATACGCAGTATTTT. This sequence encodes CASSSASGSWDTQYF.

This clone was picked up a small number of times. In nucleotides, the CDR3 is TGTGCCAGTAGTAAAGCATCCGGGACACATCCTGGCGAGCAGTACTTC. It translates to CASSKASGTHPGEQYF. The chain carries TRBV19 and TRBJ2-7; tentatively, D is TRBD1 (6 bases). The germline V and J ends were trimmed by 4 bases and 6 bases, with 22 bases remaining between them. Germline CDR1 is LNHDA and CDR2 is SQIVND (reference sequence). The CDR3 extends over 16 amino acids.

This clone was counted a single time. V gene TRBV7-8 combines with J gene TRBJ2-1, with D maybe TRBD2 (6 bases). Germline V CDR1 and CDR2: SGHVS, FQNEAQ. The CDR3 runs to 12 residues. The V gene lost 5 bases and the J gene lost 15 bases, with 17 bases spanning the gap. In DNA, the CDR3 is TGTGCCAGCAGCCCCCTAGCGTCGGATGGGTTCTTC. Its translation is CASSPLASDGFF.

This chain links TRBV18 with TRBJ2-1; 10 positions agree with TRBD1. V shed 3 bases, J shed 7 bases, and the junction held 3 bases outside the gene matches. Germline CDR1 is KGHSH and CDR2 is LQKENI. This CDR3 region has 14 residues. CDR3 nucleotides: TGTGCCAGCTCACCGACAGGGGGCACGAATGAGCAGTTCTTC. This sequence encodes CASSPTGGTNEQFF.